This is a list of T cell receptor beta chains from one sample in a study of PD-1 blockade in mismatch repair-deficient tumors. TCRdb's table, derived via immunoSEQ multiplex PCR, lists solely in-frame clones and lacks some. The data show about 130,000 clones, about 88% seen once. The sequencing here drew on peripheral blood, taken just over 70 weeks after starting pembrolizumab. These TCRs come from an adult with mismatch repair-deficient cancer. CDR3s include the opening cysteine and the closing phenylalanine or tryptophan. Fields, in order: V gene, clone size, CDR3 protein. Only some rows state a clone size, as once, few, many or a class for expanded clones.

TRBV14 NA CASSQSPPGIDYEQYF
TRBV18 NA CASSHGQGGETQYF
TRBV7-8 NA CASSSVANQPQHF
TRBV27 NA CASSSSGNLYEQYF
TRBV28 NA CASSNQRQGRVFPSTDTQYF
TRBV29-1 NA CSVEVGGGETQYF
TRBV6-6 NA CASIPLGGPNEKLFF
TRBV12-5 few CASAEGTSGTDTQYF
TRBV7-6 NA CASSLAPSGSTDTQYF
TRBV4-2 NA CASSQDAQGAGETQYF
TRBV4-3 NA CASSQAGTGSYEQYF
TRBV7-2 NA CASSLDLSYEQYF
TRBV19 once CASTGGSHTGLFNEQFF
TRBV7-6 NA CASTNTGELFF
TRBV25-1 many CASSEYAGFGYTF
TRBV7-9 NA CASSFNQGNTEAFF
TRBV5-1 NA CASSQPVQGSYNEQFF
TRBV7-9 NA CASSLLGTALPDEQYF
TRBV4-1 NA CASARGSNEQFF
TRBV14 few CASSQLGQDYGYTF
TRBV4-1 once CASSQDPVGGSSTDTQYF
TRBV2 NA CASSPGTATNEKLFF
TRBV7-2 NA CASSSYSYNEQFF
TRBV4-1 once CASSQDHSAIEQFF
TRBV21-1 NA CASSKESSGAGWGFNEQFF
TRBV7-9 NA CASSFRDRGLAGELFF
TRBV11-3 NA CASSNRDTNTGELFF
TRBV11-2 NA CASSLLAGGLEQYF
TRBV27 NA CASSLGPNTEAFF
TRBV10-2 NA CASHFDPNTGELFF
TRBV7-9 NA CASSLVGNEQYF
TRBV4-2 NA CASSQRGLADPNEQFF
TRBV5-1 NA CASSFMGAGTSGITGELFF
TRBV14 few CASSHISGGSYEQYF
TRBV7-2 NA CASSRGWGTTQPQHF
TRBV7-9 NA CASSPNIAGGDYNEQFF
TRBV6-5 NA CASSYHPRSARGGYTF
TRBV30 NA CAWRGQGSYNEQFF
TRBV6-1 NA CASSGLRRDRGGNYGYTF
TRBV11-2 NA CASSLALPEAFF
TRBV28 NA CASSLSLALSSYEQYF
TRBV7-9 NA CASSTPGGREESDTQYF
TRBV4-1 NA CASSHPGQGAYEQYF
TRBV9 NA CASSVGEGQPQHF
TRBV7-9 few CASSTRTSMVEQYF
TRBV19 NA CASSISSGANEQFF
TRBV6-6 NA CASSLIWAKQFF
TRBV27 NA CASGPTGETQYF
TRBV7-8 NA CASSLKPGFNYGYTF
TRBV28 NA CASSFARRATDTQYF
TRBV30 many CAWSNGLNTGELFF
TRBV7-3 once CASSLTLMKGPGYEQYF
TRBV6-1 NA CASSASWGSGLAGVMDEQYF